The rows below give T cell receptor beta chains drawn from one sample of a study of blood T cell repertoires in COVID-19. Clones were read by immunoSEQ multiplex PCR, and TCRdb kept only the in-frame ones, dropping some. Of 300,000 or so clones listed, around 87% are singletons. The sequenced material came from peripheral blood. Every receptor here comes from a man aged 50 to 59 with active or convalescent COVID-19. Each CDR3 is given with its conserved first and last residue. A D gene is named only where the DNA matches it firmly. Part of the rows lack a size; the others show once, few, many or a class for expanded clones.

v_gene,d_gene,j_gene,abundance,CDR3nt,CDR3aa
TRBV30,NA,TRBJ2-1,NA,TGTGCCTGGGGGGGCCCCTACAATGAGCAGTTCTTC,CAWGGPYNEQFF
TRBV30,TRBD2,TRBJ2-3,NA,TGTGCCTGGAGAAGGCTAGCGGGCACAGATACGCAGTATTTT,CAWRRLAGTDTQYF
TRBV5-1,TRBD1,TRBJ1-2,NA,TGCGCCAGCAGCTCCGGACAGGGGGAGGGCTACACCTTC,CASSSGQGEGYTF
TRBV19,TRBD1,TRBJ1-1,NA,TGTGCCAGTAGTCCGGGACAGGGTTCGTGGACTGAAGCTTTCTTT,CASSPGQGSWTEAFF
TRBV4-1,TRBD1,TRBJ1-1,few,TGCGCCAGCAGCCCGGGACAGGGGACTTTGAACACTGAAGCTTTCTTT,CASSPGQGTLNTEAFF
TRBV7-3,NA,TRBJ2-1,NA,TGTGCCAGCAGCTCTCAGGGATCCAAGACATACAATGAGCAGTTCTTC,CASSSQGSKTYNEQFF
TRBV6-2/TRBV6-3,NA,TRBJ2-7,NA,TGTGCCAGCAGTTCACAGGGAGAGCAGTACTTC,CASSSQGEQYF
TRBV4-1,NA,TRBJ1-5,NA,TGCGCCAGCAGCCAAAAGGACTGGGGCAATCAGCCCCAGCATTTT,CASSQKDWGNQPQHF
TRBV7-8,TRBD1,TRBJ2-7,once,TGTGCCAGCAGCTTAGCGCGGACAGGGGAGTTTAAAAGTGAGCAGTACTTC,CASSLARTGEFKSEQYF
TRBV2,TRBD2,TRBJ2-2,once,TGTGCCAGCAGCGGTACAGGAGAGCGGGGCAGGGCCTGGAACACCGGGGAGCTGTTTTTT,CASSGTGERGRAWNTGELFF
TRBV28,TRBD1,TRBJ2-7,NA,TGTGCCAGCTCGTCCGCAGGGACAGGGTTGCACGAGCAGTACTTC,CASSSAGTGLHEQYF
TRBV3-1/TRBV3-2,TRBD1,TRBJ2-1,NA,TGTGCCAGCACCTTACAGGGGGCGTACAATGAGCAGTTCTTC,CASTLQGAYNEQFF
TRBV25-1,NA,TRBJ2-3,NA,TGTGCCAGCAGACAGGGCAGCACAGATACGCAGTATTTT,CASRQGSTDTQYF
TRBV7-9,NA,TRBJ2-5,once,TGTGCCAGCAGCCTGGTGGTTCAGGAGACCCAGTACTTC,CASSLVVQETQYF
TRBV5-1,NA,TRBJ2-7,NA,TGCGCCAGCAGCGGCCGGACATTCTCCTACGAGCAGTACTTC,CASSGRTFSYEQYF
TRBV9,NA,TRBJ1-2,NA,TGTGCCAGCAGCGTAGAAACAGACAACTATGGCTACACCTTC,CASSVETDNYGYTF
TRBV2,NA,TRBJ1-1,NA,TGTGCCAGCAATCTGATAGGGGGGGGAAACACTGAAGCTTTCTTT,CASNLIGGGNTEAFF
TRBV4-1,NA,TRBJ2-1,NA,TGCGCCAGCAGCCAAGATGATGCGTGGGGGCGCGACAATGAGCAGTTCTTC,CASSQDDAWGRDNEQFF
TRBV25-1,TRBD2,TRBJ2-6,many,TGTGCCAGCAGTCCGGGGGGTTTCCCCTCTGGGGCCAACGTCCTGACTTTC,CASSPGGFPSGANVLTF
TRBV5-8,NA,TRBJ1-5,NA,TGTGCCAGCAGCTTGAGGGGATATCAGCCCCAGCATTTT,CASSLRGYQPQHF
TRBV19,TRBD2,TRBJ2-5,NA,TGTGCCAGTAGTATTTCGGCTAGCGGGCCACAAGAGACCCAGTACTTC,CASSISASGPQETQYF
TRBV29-1,TRBD1,TRBJ1-1,NA,TGCAGCGCCGGGGACAGGAGGGCTTTCTTT,CSAGDRRAFF
TRBV3-1/TRBV3-2,TRBD1,TRBJ1-4,NA,TGTGCCAGCAGAGCGACAGGGGGGGTTGAAAAACTGTTTTTT,CASRATGGVEKLFF
TRBV5-5,NA,TRBJ1-5,NA,TGTGCCAGCAGCTTGGATTTTACAGGAAATCAGCCCCAGCATTTT,CASSLDFTGNQPQHF
TRBV28,NA,TRBJ1-4,NA,TGTGCCAGTCGAGGTCTTACAAAGGAAAAACTGTTTTTT,CASRGLTKEKLFF
TRBV11-2,NA,TRBJ2-3,NA,TGTGCCAGCAGTCCAAGGGGAGATACGCAGTATTTT,CASSPRGDTQYF
TRBV2,NA,TRBJ2-7,NA,TGTGCCAGCAGTCCGGATAGGACTACTACGACGCAGTACTTC,CASSPDRTTTTQYF
TRBV5-8,TRBD1,TRBJ1-1,NA,TGTGCCAGCAGCAGGGGGCATGGGAGGACTGAAGCTTTCTTT,CASSRGHGRTEAFF
TRBV18,NA,TRBJ2-2,NA,TGTGCCAGCTCGGCTGGGACATTTGTGAACACCGGGGAGCTGTTTTTT,CASSAGTFVNTGELFF
TRBV29-1,NA,TRBJ1-1,NA,TGCAGCGTTGAACAGGGGATGATGGCTTTCTTT,CSVEQGMMAFF
TRBV7-8,TRBD1,TRBJ1-5,NA,TGTGCCAGCAGCTTAGGTACAGGGGGCGACCAGCCCCAGCATTTT,CASSLGTGGDQPQHF
TRBV19,NA,TRBJ1-4,few,TGTGCCAGTAGTTCACCGGACCGGGCGGGAAAACTGTTTTTT,CASSSPDRAGKLFF
TRBV18,TRBD1,TRBJ1-2,NA,TGTGCCAGCTCACCGGACAGGCTCGGTAACAGCTATGGCTACACCTTC,CASSPDRLGNSYGYTF
TRBV3-1/TRBV3-2,TRBD1,TRBJ1-2,NA,TGTGCCAGCAGCCAAGAGACAGGGTATAGCTATGGCTACACCTTC,CASSQETGYSYGYTF
TRBV6-1,NA,TRBJ1-6,NA,TGTGCCAGCAGTGAGGTGGGAGATAATTCACCCCTCCACTTT,CASSEVGDNSPLHF
TRBV7-8,NA,TRBJ1-1,NA,TGTGCCAGCAGCTTTTCTATGAACACTGAAGCTTTCTTT,CASSFSMNTEAFF
TRBV7-2,TRBD1,TRBJ1-3,NA,TGTGCCAGCAACCCCAGGGGGCAAGGAAACACCATATATTTT,CASNPRGQGNTIYF
TRBV5-1,NA,TRBJ2-5,NA,TGCGCCAGCAGCTTGGCCCAGGAAGAGACCCAGTACTTC,CASSLAQEETQYF
TRBV3-1/TRBV3-2,TRBD1,TRBJ1-1,NA,TGTGCCAGCAGCCAAGGTGGGACAGGGGGCGACAACACTGAAGCTTTCTTT,CASSQGGTGGDNTEAFF
TRBV2,NA,TRBJ1-3,NA,TGTGCCAGACACTGGGGGGGCTCTGGAAACACCATATATTTT,CARHWGGSGNTIYF
TRBV9,TRBD1,TRBJ1-6,NA,TGTGCCAGCAGCGTCCGGACAGGGGGTGGGTCACCCCTCCACTTT,CASSVRTGGGSPLHF
TRBV11-1,NA,TRBJ2-1,NA,TGTGCCAGCAGCTTAGACAGTCCTAACAATGAGCAGTTCTTC,CASSLDSPNNEQFF
TRBV24-1,NA,TRBJ2-1,NA,TGTGCCACCAGTGATTTGCAGACAGACAATGAGCAGTTCTTC,CATSDLQTDNEQFF
TRBV5-1,NA,TRBJ1-2,NA,TGCGCCAGCAGCTTGGGTGGCGGGGTCAACTATGGCTACACCTTC,CASSLGGGVNYGYTF
TRBV4-2,NA,TRBJ1-4,once,TGTGCCAGCAGCCAACGGGGAGGGGCAACTAATGAAAAACTGTTTTTT,CASSQRGGATNEKLFF
TRBV19,NA,TRBJ1-2,NA,TGTGCCAGTAGTACACCTGACAGGTCCCTTTCCAATGGCTACACCTTC,CASSTPDRSLSNGYTF
TRBV2,TRBD1,TRBJ1-5,NA,TGTGCCAGCAGCAACAGGGGGCCTGGTCAGCCCCAGCATTTT,CASSNRGPGQPQHF
TRBV7-3,NA,TRBJ2-5,few,TGTGCCAGCAGCTTAATTTTCGGAGAGACCCAGTACTTC,CASSLIFGETQYF
TRBV4-2,TRBD2,TRBJ2-6,NA,TGTGCCAGCAGCCACCTAGCGGGGTTCTCTGGGGCCAACGTCCTGACTTTC,CASSHLAGFSGANVLTF
TRBV18,TRBD1,TRBJ1-4,NA,TGTGCCAGCTCACCACCGGACAGGGGGCGTGAAAAACTGTTTTTT,CASSPPDRGREKLFF
TRBV6-5,NA,TRBJ2-7,NA,TGTGCCAGCACCCGCCAGACAGGCCCCTACGAGCAGTACTTC,CASTRQTGPYEQYF
TRBV11-2,TRBD2,TRBJ2-1,NA,TGTGCCAGCAGCTTAGATCTTGGGGAGGGCCAAAATGAGCAGTTCTTC,CASSLDLGEGQNEQFF
TRBV18,NA,TRBJ1-1,once,TGTGCCAGCTCACCAGAGAGGGTTTTGAACACTGAAGCTTTCTTT,CASSPERVLNTEAFF
TRBV27,TRBD2,TRBJ2-1,NA,TGTGCCAGCAGTCCAAGTAGCGGGGGAGGTCTTAATGAGCAGTTCTTC,CASSPSSGGGLNEQFF
TRBV19,NA,TRBJ1-2,NA,TGTGCAGCGGGGGAGGGACACGTCTCGGGCTACACCTTC,CAAGEGHVSGYTF
TRBV4-3,NA,TRBJ2-3,NA,TGCGCCAGCAGCCAAGTGGGGCGCACAGATACGCAGTATTTT,CASSQVGRTDTQYF
TRBV5-1,TRBD1,TRBJ2-4,few,TGCGCCAGCAGCTTGGAGGGACAGGGGAACATTCAGTACTTC,CASSLEGQGNIQYF